The 11 T cell receptor beta chains reported below all come from one sample, sequenced in a study of STAT3 mutations in large granular lymphocyte leukemia. Study observations and caveats: Every T-LGLL patient had at least one immunodominant TCRbeta clonotype.

The data were produced by immunoSEQ multiplex PCR, yet TCRdb's version contains in-frame clones alone and is incomplete. The sample gives hundreds of clones, approximately 32% of which show up once; roughly 70% is in the top ten. These receptors' antigens are unknown. The source material was peripheral blood mononuclear cells. All receptors come from a male patient in his forties or fifties with T-cell large granular lymphocyte leukemia. Some clones in this sample may be carry-over from other donors' samples.

CDR3 sequence: CASSTSAGRGNIQYF. For the CDR3, the DNA is TGCGCCAGCAGCACATCGGCGGGCCGGGGAAACATTCAGTACTTC. The chain recombines TRBV4-3 with TRBJ2-4, with D possibly being TRBD2 (5 bases). The CDR3 consists of 15 residues. Trimming removed 5 bases at V and 6 bases at J, with 17 bases between. Germline V gene data show CDR1 as LGHNA and CDR2 as YSLEER.

CDR3: CASSQGYSEAFF. CDR3 coding DNA: TGTGCCAGCAGCCAAGGGTATTCTGAAGCTTTCTTT. The V gene is TRBV4-2, the J gene TRBJ1-1; D is uncertain. CDR3 size: 12 residues. Trimming stripped 1 base from V and 6 bases from J, with 6 bases between. Per germline, CDR1 LGHNA and CDR2 YNFKEQ.

This clone was recorded a few times. The chain recombines TRBV5-4 with TRBJ2-1; D ambiguous. The germline CDR1 and CDR2 sequences are SGHNT and YYREEE (reference sequence). V lost 5 bases and J lost 7, with 10 bases in between. The CDR3 sequence is 12 residues long. The CDR3 loop reads CASSQKENEQFF. The DNA for the CDR3 is TGTGCCAGCAGTCAAAAGGAGAATGAGCAGTTCTTC.

The chain combines TRBV4-1 with TRBJ2-7; 11 bases map to TRBD2. V was clipped by 3 bases and J by 0 bases; unmatched bases: 4. This CDR3 spans 16 amino acids. Germline V CDR1 and CDR2: MGHRA, YSYEKL. The CDR3 DNA reads TGCGCCAGCAGCCAGGAAACTAGCGGGAGCTCCTACGAGCAGTACTTC. It specifies CASSQETSGSSYEQYF.

The gene calls are TRBV7-2 and TRBJ2-5, with 10 bases matching TRBD2. CDR3 length equals 15 residues. V dropped 3 bases and J dropped 9; count of bases not matched to a gene: 10. In germline, CDR1 is SGHTA, CDR2 FQGNSA. The CDR3 bases are TGTGCCAGCAGCTTCATACTAGCGGGGAGCGGGGCCCAGTACTTC. This gives the protein CASSFILAGSGAQYF.

The chain carries TRBV4-3 and TRBJ1-2, with D unclear. Germline values: CDR1 LGHNA, CDR2 YSLEER. Trimming stripped 0 bases from V and 0 bases from J, with 5 bases between. The CDR3 loop spans 14 amino acids. In DNA, the CDR3 is TGCGCCAGCAGCCAAGACCGGGCTAACTATGGCTACACCTTC. Amino acids: CASSQDRANYGYTF.

This clone qualifies as large. Other DNA sequences in the sample encode the same CDR3. The chain couples TRBV27 to TRBJ2-7; no reliable D call. V was clipped by 5 bases and J by 3 bases, with 8 bases between them. This CDR3 is 12 amino acids long. Per the germline V gene, CDR1 is MNHEY and CDR2 is SMNVEV (reference sequence). The DNA for the CDR3 is TGTGCCAGCAGTAGCCCAGGCTACGAGCAGTACTTC. Amino acid sequence: CASSSPGYEQYF.

The chain carries TRBV4-3 and TRBJ2-3; no reliable D call. Trimming removed 1 base at V and 2 bases at J, with 10 bases between. Per the germline V gene, CDR1 is LGHNA and CDR2 is YSLEER. This CDR3 is built from 15 residues. In DNA form, the CDR3 reads TGCGCCAGCAGCCAAGTTGGGCAGGCCACAGATACGCAGTATTTT. Translated: CASSQVGQATDTQYF.

This clone ranks as large. V and J are TRBV27 and TRBJ2-1; 9 positions match TRBD2. J lost 7 bases, V lost 2 bases, and 6 bases had no gene match. Per germline, CDR1 MNHEY and CDR2 SMNVEV (reference sequence). The CDR3 runs 15 residues. DNA for the CDR3: TGTGCCAGCAGTTTAGTTAGCGGGAGTTTTAATGAGCAGTTCTTC. Protein product: CASSLVSGSFNEQFF.

The chain uses TRBV30 and TRBJ2-5, with D perhaps matching TRBD1 or TRBD2 (6 bases each). This CDR3 comprises 13 residues. Germline CDR1 is GTSNPN and CDR2 is SVGIG (reference sequence). V was clipped by 5 bases and J by 0 bases, with 10 bases between them. The CDR3 region is CAWAGQDQETQYF. The CDR3 nucleotides are TGTGCCTGGGCGGGACAAGACCAAGAGACCCAGTACTTC.

The gene calls are TRBV11-2 and TRBJ1-1, with TRBD1 as a possible D gene (5 bases). The CDR3 has 14 amino acids. Germline CDR1 reads SGHAT; CDR2 reads FQNNGV. The germline V and J ends were trimmed by 5 bases and 3 bases, with 13 bases remaining between them. The CDR3 region has the DNA TGTGCCAGCAGCCGGGGGACTTGGGACACTGAAGCTTTCTTT. The encoded protein is CASSRGTWDTEAFF.